The subject of this entry is one T cell receptor (beta chain). Its target is not known. PCR employed 60 Vbeta and 13 Jbeta primers. The assay was immunoSEQ multiplex PCR, and TCRdb's table has in-frame clones only and misses some. The top ten hold about 3% of the sample, which has about 65,000 clones, almost 80% seen once. It was healthy bone marrow donors who served as donors. The V gene's germline CDR1 is MNHNY and CDR2 SVGAGI (reference sequence). The trim removed 4 bases at V and 10 bases at J, leaving 6 bases unmatched. This CDR3 contains 14 residues. The sample originates from a study of cytomegalovirus exposure and HLA in healthy donors. Study findings and constraints: DRB1 showed the most TCR associations and HLA-C the fewest in a later analysis, as rates varied by HLA locus.

This sequence was found in a girl aged 10-17 years in good health and CMV-seropositive. The specimen sequenced was PBMCs. The rearrangement links TRBV6-6 to TRBJ1-4; 10 bases align to TRBD1. Written as DNA, the CDR3 is TGTGCCAGCAGTTCCGACAGGGGGCGAGCAAAACTGTTTTTT. Its translation: CASSSDRGRAKLFF.